Here is one TCR beta chain with its context. Trimming removed 2 bases at V and 4 bases at J, with 17 bases between. This CDR3 has 15 residues. Germline-derived CDR1 and CDR2 are DFQATT and SNEGSKA (reference sequence). The source of the sample is a study of CD8+CD57+ T cells in acquired aplastic anemia. Study as a whole: Sorted CD4+ and CD8+ cells yielded 3.2 ug of DNA on average.

CD8+CD57+ cell expansion had been shown by flow cytometry in patients chosen for sequencing. Genomic DNA constituted the template upon which TCR beta VDJ and CDR3 profiling was performed. TCRdb called the reads again in MiXCR, with one record for every CDR3 protein. Of around 430,000 distinct CDR3 sequences listed, over 25% were seen once; the top ten hold 0.7% to 1%. V gene TRBV20-1 combines with J gene TRBJ1-1, with D perhaps matching TRBD1 (6 bases). The sequence was obtained from a human donor with aplastic anemia. The source material was sorted CD4+, CD8+, or CD8+CD57+ T cells (not recorded which) from PBMCs. The CDR3 loop is CSARRTGGASTEAFF. In nucleotides, the CDR3 is TGCAGTGCTAGACGGACGGGGGGGGCTAGCACTGAAGCTTTCTTT.